One and the same sample provided the 4 T cell receptor beta chains below, sequenced in a study of Ad26.COV2.S vaccination and SARS-CoV-2 variants. Treatment in this sample: 15 to 20 received Ad26.COV2.S at low or high dose, single or two shots; about 5 received placebo; per-sample allocation not given. Each sample was drawn 63 days after the first injection (of vaccine or placebo). The table came from immunoSEQ multiplex PCR; TCRdb's copy has only in-frame clones and leaves some out. Of around 300,000 clones listed, roughly 90% are singletons. Sequencing was performed on peripheral blood, taken in a trial of Ad26.COV2.S vaccine versus placebo. The receptors stem from a person aged 18-60 years who received the Ad26.COV2.S COVID-19 vaccine or a placebo.

CDR3 sequence reads: CASSALMNTEAFF. The CDR3 DNA reads as TGTGCCAGCAGTGCTCTGATGAACACTGAAGCTTTCTTT. The rearrangement uses TRBV2 and TRBJ1-1; D is undetermined. Germline CDR1 and CDR2: SNHLY and FYNNEI. V was trimmed by 4 bases and J by 0 bases, leaving 6 bases between them. The CDR3 contains 13 residues. The full variable domain, its missing parts supplied by reference TRBV2 and TRBJ1-1, is EPEVTQTPSHQVTQMGQEVILRCVPISNHLYFYWYRQILGQKVEFLVSFYNNEISEKSEIFDDQFSVERPDGSNFTLKIRSTKLEDSAMYFCASSALMNTEAFFGQGTRLTVV.

This chain uses TRBV7-4 with TRBJ2-1; 7 nucleotides line up with TRBD1. In germline, CDR1 is SGHVT, CDR2 SQSDAQ. The J segment lost 5 bases and the V segment lost 5 bases, leaving 6 bases of the junction unmatched. The CDR3 sequence is 14 residues long. This CDR3 reads CASSHRDSHNEQFF. The CDR3, as DNA: TGTGCCAGCAGCCACCGGGACAGTCACAATGAGCAGTTCTTC.

The V and J genes are TRBV7-2 and TRBJ2-1; D remains ambiguous. The V and J ends lost 6 bases and 9 bases respectively, with 9 bases between them. The CDR3 has 11 amino acids. Germline V gene sequence: CDR1 SGHTA, CDR2 FQGNSA. The CDR3 bases are TGTGCCAGCAGTCCAATCAGTGAGCAGTTCTTC. Translated, it gives CASSPISEQFF.

The chain is built from TRBV4-1 and TRBJ2-1; TRBD2 aligns across 8 bases. CDR3 length: 13 amino acids. The trim removed 4 bases at V and 8 bases at J, leaving 4 bases unmatched. CDR1 and CDR2 (germline): MGHRA, YSYEKL. The CDR3 sequence is CASSLLGLDEQFF. CDR3 coding DNA: TGCGCCAGCAGCCTCCTGGGACTAGATGAGCAGTTCTTC.